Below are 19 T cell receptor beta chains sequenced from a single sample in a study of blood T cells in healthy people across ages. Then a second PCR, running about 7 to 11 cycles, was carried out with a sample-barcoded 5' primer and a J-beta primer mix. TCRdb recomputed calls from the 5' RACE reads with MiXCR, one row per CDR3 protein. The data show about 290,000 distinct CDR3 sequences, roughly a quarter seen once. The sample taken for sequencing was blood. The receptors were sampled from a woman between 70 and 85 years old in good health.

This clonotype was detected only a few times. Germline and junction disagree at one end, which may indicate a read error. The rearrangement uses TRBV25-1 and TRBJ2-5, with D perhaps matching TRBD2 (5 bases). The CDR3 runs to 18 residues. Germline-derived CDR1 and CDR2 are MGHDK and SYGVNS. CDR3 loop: CASSVGGSRGRVQETQYF. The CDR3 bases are TGTGCCAGTAGTGTAGGTGGATCGAGAGGGAGAGTACAAGAGACCCAGTACTTC.

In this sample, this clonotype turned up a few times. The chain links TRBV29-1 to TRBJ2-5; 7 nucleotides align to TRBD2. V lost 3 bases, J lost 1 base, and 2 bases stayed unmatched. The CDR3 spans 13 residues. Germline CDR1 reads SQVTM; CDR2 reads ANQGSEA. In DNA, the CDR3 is TGCAGCGTTGAGGGGGGGATCCAAGAGACCCAGTACTTC. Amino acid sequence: CSVEGGIQETQYF.

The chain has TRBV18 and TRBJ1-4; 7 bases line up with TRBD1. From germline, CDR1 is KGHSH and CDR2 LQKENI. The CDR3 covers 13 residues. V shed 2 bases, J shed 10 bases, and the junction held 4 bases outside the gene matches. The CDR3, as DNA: TGTGCCAGCTCACCAGGGACAGACGTAAAACTGTTTTTT. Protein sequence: CASSPGTDVKLFF.

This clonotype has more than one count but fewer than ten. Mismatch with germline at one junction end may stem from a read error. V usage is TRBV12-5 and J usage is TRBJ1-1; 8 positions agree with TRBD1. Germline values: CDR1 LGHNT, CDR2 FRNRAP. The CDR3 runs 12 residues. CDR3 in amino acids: CASGLDLQDRVF. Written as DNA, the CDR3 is TGTGCTAGTGGTTTGGACCTTCAGGACAGGGTATTT.

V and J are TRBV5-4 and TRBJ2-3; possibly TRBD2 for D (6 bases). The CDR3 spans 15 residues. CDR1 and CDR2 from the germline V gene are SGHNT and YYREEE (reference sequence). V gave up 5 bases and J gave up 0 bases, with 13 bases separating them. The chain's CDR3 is CASSYMGTSTDTQYF. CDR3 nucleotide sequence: TGTGCCAGCAGTTACATGGGGACTAGCACAGATACGCAGTATTTT.

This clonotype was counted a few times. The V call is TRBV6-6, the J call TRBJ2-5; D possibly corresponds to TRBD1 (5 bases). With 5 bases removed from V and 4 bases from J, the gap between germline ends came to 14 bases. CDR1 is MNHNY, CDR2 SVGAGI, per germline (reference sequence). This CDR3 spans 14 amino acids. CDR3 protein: CASSLRAGLETQYF. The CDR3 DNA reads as TGTGCCAGCAGTCTCAGGGCCGGTTTAGAGACCCAGTACTTC.

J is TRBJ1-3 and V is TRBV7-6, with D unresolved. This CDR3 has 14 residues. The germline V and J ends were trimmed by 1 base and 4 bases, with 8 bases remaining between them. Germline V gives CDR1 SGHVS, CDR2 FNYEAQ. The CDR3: CASSLDSVGNTIYF. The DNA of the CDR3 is TGTGCCAGCAGCTTAGATTCCGTGGGAAACACCATATATTTT.

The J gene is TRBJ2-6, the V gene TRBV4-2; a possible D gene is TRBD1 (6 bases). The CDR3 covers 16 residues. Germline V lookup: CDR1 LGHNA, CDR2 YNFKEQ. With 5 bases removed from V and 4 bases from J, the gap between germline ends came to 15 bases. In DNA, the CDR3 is TGTGCCAGCAGCTCAACTACAGGGAGCGGGGCCAACGTCCTGACTTTC. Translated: CASSSTTGSGANVLTF.

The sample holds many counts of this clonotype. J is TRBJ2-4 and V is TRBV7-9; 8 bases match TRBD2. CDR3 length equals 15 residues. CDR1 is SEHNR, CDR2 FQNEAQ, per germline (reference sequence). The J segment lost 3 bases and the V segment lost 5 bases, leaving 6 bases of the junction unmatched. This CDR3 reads CASSPTGGGKNIQYF. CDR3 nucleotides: TGTGCCAGCAGCCCGACGGGGGGGGGCAAAAACATTCAGTACTTC.

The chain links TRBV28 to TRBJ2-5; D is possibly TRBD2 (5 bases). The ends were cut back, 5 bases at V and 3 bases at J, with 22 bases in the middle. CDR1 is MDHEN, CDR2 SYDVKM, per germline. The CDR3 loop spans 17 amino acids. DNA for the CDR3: TGTGCCAGCAGTACTACAAACGGCGGGCGTGATAAAGAGACCCAGTACTTC. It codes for CASSTTNGGRDKETQYF.

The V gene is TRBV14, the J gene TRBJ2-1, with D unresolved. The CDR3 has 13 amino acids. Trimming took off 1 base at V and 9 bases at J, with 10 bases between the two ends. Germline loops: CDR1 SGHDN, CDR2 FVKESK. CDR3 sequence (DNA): TGTGCCAGCAGCCAAGCCTCTAGTGGTGAGCAGTTCTTC. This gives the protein CASSQASSGEQFF. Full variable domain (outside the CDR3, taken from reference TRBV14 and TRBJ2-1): EAGVTQFPSHSVIEKGQTVTLRCDPISGHDNLYWYRRVMGKEIKFLLHFVKESKQDESGMPNNRFLAERTGGTYSTLKVQPAELEDSGVYFCASSQASSGEQFFGPGTRLTVL.

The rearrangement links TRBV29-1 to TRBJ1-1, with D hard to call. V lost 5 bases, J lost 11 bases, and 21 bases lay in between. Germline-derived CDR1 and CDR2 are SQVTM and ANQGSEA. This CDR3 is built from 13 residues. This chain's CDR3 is CSVRPLVPQSAFF. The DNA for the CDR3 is TGCAGCGTTAGACCCCTGGTACCCCAGTCGGCTTTCTTT.

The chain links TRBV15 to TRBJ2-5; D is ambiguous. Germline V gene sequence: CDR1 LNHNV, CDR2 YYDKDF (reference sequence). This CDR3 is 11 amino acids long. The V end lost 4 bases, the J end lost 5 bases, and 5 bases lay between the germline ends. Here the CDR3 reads CATSTDETQYF. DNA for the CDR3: TGTGCCACCAGCACTGACGAGACCCAGTACTTC.

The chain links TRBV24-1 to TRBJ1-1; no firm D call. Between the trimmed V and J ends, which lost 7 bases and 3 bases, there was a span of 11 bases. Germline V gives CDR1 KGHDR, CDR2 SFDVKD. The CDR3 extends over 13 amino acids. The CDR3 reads CATRSRVDTEAFF. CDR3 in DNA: TGTGCCACCAGAAGCCGGGTTGACACTGAAGCTTTCTTT.

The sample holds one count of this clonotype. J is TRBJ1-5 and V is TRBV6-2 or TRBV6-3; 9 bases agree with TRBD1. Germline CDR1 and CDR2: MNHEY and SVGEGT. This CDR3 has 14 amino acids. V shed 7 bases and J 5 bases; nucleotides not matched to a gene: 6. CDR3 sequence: CASNDRGVDQPQHF. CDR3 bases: TGTGCCAGCAATGACAGGGGGGTCGATCAGCCCCAGCATTTT.

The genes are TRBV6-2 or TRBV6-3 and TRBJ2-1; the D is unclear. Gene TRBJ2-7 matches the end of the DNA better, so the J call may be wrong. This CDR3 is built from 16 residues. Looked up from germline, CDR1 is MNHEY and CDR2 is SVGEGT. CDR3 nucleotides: TGTGCCAGCAGACAACGGCCAACGGGCTCCTTTCCCGAGCAGTACTTC. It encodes CASRQRPTGSFPEQYF.

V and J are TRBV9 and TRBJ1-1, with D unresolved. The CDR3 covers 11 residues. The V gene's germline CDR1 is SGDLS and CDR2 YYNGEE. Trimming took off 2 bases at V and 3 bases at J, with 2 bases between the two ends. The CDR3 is CASSVYTEAFF. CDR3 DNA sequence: TGTGCCAGCAGCGTTTACACTGAAGCTTTCTTT.

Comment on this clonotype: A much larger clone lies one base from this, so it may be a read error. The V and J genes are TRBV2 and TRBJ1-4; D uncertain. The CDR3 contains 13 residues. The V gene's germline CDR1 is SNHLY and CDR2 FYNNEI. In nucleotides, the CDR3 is TGTGCCAGCGGTGAAAACCCGCTTGAAAAACTGTTTTTT. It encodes CASGENPLEKLFF. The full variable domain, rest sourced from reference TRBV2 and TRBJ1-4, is EPEVTQTPSHQVTQMGQEVILRCVPISNHLYFYWYRQILGQKVEFLVSFYNNEISEKSEIFDDQFSVERPDGSNFTLKIRSTKLEDSAMYFCASGENPLEKLFFGSGTQLSVL.

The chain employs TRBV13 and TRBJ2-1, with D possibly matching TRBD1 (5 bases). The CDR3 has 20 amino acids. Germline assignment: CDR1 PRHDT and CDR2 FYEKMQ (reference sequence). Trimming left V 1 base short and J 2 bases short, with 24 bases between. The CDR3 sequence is CASSLAVRVVGGSAYNEQFF. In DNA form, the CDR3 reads TGTGCCAGCAGCTTAGCAGTCAGGGTGGTCGGCGGCTCAGCCTACAATGAGCAGTTCTTC.